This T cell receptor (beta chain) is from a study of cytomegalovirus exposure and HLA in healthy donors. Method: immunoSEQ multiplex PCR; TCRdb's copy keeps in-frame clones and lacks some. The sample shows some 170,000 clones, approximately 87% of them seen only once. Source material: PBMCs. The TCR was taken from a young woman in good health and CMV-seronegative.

CDR3 in amino acids: CASRLAGVLDEQFF. In nucleotides, the CDR3 is TGTGCCAGTAGACTAGCGGGAGTTCTCGATGAGCAGTTCTTC. The chain has TRBV19 and TRBJ2-1, with TRBD2 identical over 11 bases. CDR1 and CDR2 (germline): LNHDA, SQIVND (reference sequence). Germline trimming cut 6 bases from V and 8 bases from J; bases unmatched to any gene: 6. The CDR3 has 14 amino acids.